Shown below are 21 T cell receptor beta chains from a single sample sequenced in a study of neurological immune-mediated disorders (dated by TCRdb to 2018 to 2020). The method behind the library was 5' RACE. TCRdb lists the instrument as Illumina HiSeq 2500. TCRdb passed the public sequencing reads through fastp at Q25 and MiXCR, retaining productive beta sequences. Rows merge per CDR3 protein into single entries with the most common DNA and genes. The sample profile shows about 51,000 distinct CDR3 sequences; approximately 17% of them were found once. The top ten hold roughly 4% of the sample. Sequences were obtained from PBMCs. These TCRs come from a man aged 55-75 years in good health.

Here the CDR3 DNA reads TGTGCCAGCAGTTTGGGGGGCCAGATTCAGTACTTC. Translated: CASSLGGQIQYF. This chain links TRBV6-5 with TRBJ2-7; D is perhaps TRBD1 or TRBD2 (6 bases each). This CDR3 has 12 amino acids. V was shortened by 4 bases and J by 10 bases, with 14 bases between the two germline ends. Germline lookup yields CDR1 MNHEY and CDR2 SVGAGI.

This clonotype was seen ten or more times. The chain carries TRBV29-1 and TRBJ2-5, with 9 positions matching TRBD2. The CDR3 spans 12 residues. Germline V gene data show CDR1 as SQVTM and CDR2 as ANQGSEA. V shed 4 bases and J 3 bases; nucleotides not matched to a gene: 0. CDR3 sequence (DNA): TGCAGCGTTGGCGGGAGGGAAGAGACCCAGTACTTC. Protein product: CSVGGREETQYF.

This clonotype was picked up many times. The rearrangement joins TRBV12-3 or TRBV12-4 to TRBJ1-5; TRBD1 matches at 7 bases. The CDR3 contains 16 residues. With 6 bases clipped from V and 1 base from J, the junction kept 9 bases outside the gene matches. The CDR3 spells CASSPPGQLSNQPQHF. The CDR3 DNA follows: TGTGCCAGCAGCCCCCCGGGACAGTTGAGCAATCAGCCCCAGCATTTT.

Relative to its sample, this clonotype is medium-sized (0.01 to 0.1%). The V and J genes are TRBV20-1 and TRBJ1-5, with 7 bases aligning to TRBD1. This CDR3 spans 15 amino acids. Losses at the gene ends were 4 bases for V and 0 bases for J; bases not matched to a gene: 6. CDR1 is DFQATT and CDR2 is SNEGSKA in the germline V gene (reference sequence). CDR3 region: CSANSGQLSNQPQHF. CDR3 sequence (DNA): TGCAGTGCTAATTCGGGACAGCTTAGCAATCAGCCCCAGCATTTT.

This clonotype occurred many times. V and J are TRBV7-3 and TRBJ2-5; D may be TRBD2 (5 bases). The length of the CDR3 is 13 residues. Germline V lookup: CDR1 SGHTA, CDR2 FQGTGA. V was trimmed by 4 bases and J by 4 bases, leaving 10 bases between them. CDR3 region: CASSYSGGETQYF. The CDR3 DNA sequence: TGTGCCAGCAGCTACAGCGGTGGAGAGACCCAGTACTTC.

This clonotype has a count of ten or more. This chain's CDR3 is CASSPLGLAGYTQYF. CDR3 sequence (DNA): TGTGCCAGCAGTCCCCTAGGACTAGCGGGTTATACGCAGTATTTT. The rearrangement joins TRBV12-3 or TRBV12-4 to TRBJ2-3; TRBD2 agrees at 11 bases. V lost 5 bases to trimming and J lost 7 bases; unmatched junction nucleotides: 8. The CDR3 consists of 15 residues.

This clonotype was detected many times. This CDR3 reads CASSPRRGGTEAFF. CDR3 DNA: TGTGCCAGCAGCCCCCGCAGGGGCGGCACTGAAGCTTTCTTT. V is TRBV9 and J is TRBJ1-1, with D tentatively TRBD1 (6 bases). CDR1 is SGDLS, CDR2 YYNGEE, per germline. This CDR3 comprises 14 residues. The germline V and J ends were trimmed by 4 bases and 4 bases, with 14 bases remaining between them.

This clonotype was observed many times. The chain joins TRBV5-1 to TRBJ2-3; D is unresolved. V shed 0 bases and J shed 5 bases, with 4 bases lying between them. This CDR3 has 12 amino acids. Germline CDR1 is SGHRS and CDR2 is YFSETQ. This CDR3 reads CASSLEVDTQYF. The CDR3 DNA sequence: TGCGCCAGCAGCTTGGAGGTAGATACGCAGTATTTT.

This clonotype showed up many times. The gene calls are TRBV7-2 and TRBJ1-2; D call uncertain. V gave up 5 bases and J gave up 0 bases, with 10 bases separating them. CDR1 is SGHTA and CDR2 is FQGNSA in the germline V gene. The CDR3 contains 14 residues. CDR3 loop: CASSRGAANYGYTF. CDR3 bases: TGTGCCAGCAGCCGGGGAGCGGCTAACTATGGCTACACCTTC.

The chain employs TRBV28 and TRBJ2-7, with 11 nucleotides matching TRBD1. Germline trimming cut 4 bases from V and 5 bases from J; bases unmatched to any gene: 10. The CDR3 covers 16 residues. Germline V CDR1 and CDR2: MDHEN, SYDVKM. The CDR3 DNA reads TGTGCCAGCAGTTCACCTCCGGGACAGGGGGGCAACGAGCAGTACTTC. Translated: CASSSPPGQGGNEQYF.

This clonotype showed up many times. The V call is TRBV20-1, the J call TRBJ2-5; 9 nucleotides agree with TRBD2. The V and J ends lost 8 bases and 4 bases, in that order; junction bases with no gene match: 14. CDR1 is DFQATT, CDR2 SNEGSKA, per germline (reference sequence). CDR3 size: 15 residues. In nucleotides, the CDR3 is TGCAGTCCCATAGCGCTAGCGGGAAGCGGAGAGACCCAGTACTTC. Its protein is CSPIALAGSGETQYF.

As regards this clonotype: A much bigger clone sits one base away, suggesting this may be a read error. The gene calls are TRBV7-2 and TRBJ2-7; 7 bases are a match to TRBD1. Unmatched junction bases numbered 5, after V lost 3 bases and J lost 6 bases. Per the germline V gene, CDR1 is SGHTA and CDR2 is FQGNSA. CDR3 length equals 13 residues. The CDR3 nucleotides are TGTGCCAGCAGCTTGACAGGGAGTGGCGAGCAGTACTTC. Translated: CASSLTGSGEQYF. Variable domain in full (rest from reference TRBV7-2 and TRBJ2-7): GAGVSQSPSNKVTEKGKDVELRCDPISGHTALYWYRQSLGQGLEFLIYFQGNSAPDKSGLPSDRFSAERTGGSVSTLTIQRTQQEDSAVYLCASSLTGSGEQYFGPGTRLTVT.

This clonotype was seen at least ten times. This chain connects TRBV5-1 to TRBJ2-1; TRBD1 or TRBD2 may be the D gene (6 bases each). Germline CDR1 SGHRS, CDR2 YFSETQ. With 5 bases removed from V and 8 bases from J, the gap between germline ends came to 20 bases. This CDR3 is built from 15 residues. The CDR3, as DNA: TGCGCCAGCAGACCGGTGCCCAACAGGGAGGATGAGCAGTTCTTC. Encoded protein: CASRPVPNREDEQFF.

This clonotype was seen at least ten times. The gene calls are TRBV7-2 and TRBJ2-7; a possible D gene is TRBD1 (6 bases). Germline values: CDR1 SGHTA, CDR2 FQGNSA. This CDR3 is 14 amino acids long. Trimming shortened V by 4 bases and J by 5 bases, and 15 bases separated the two germline ends. The CDR3 here is CASSSDRYTHEQYF. CDR3 bases: TGTGCCAGCAGCTCAGACAGGTACACCCACGAGCAGTACTTC.

This clonotype was counted at least ten times. This chain uses TRBV5-5 with TRBJ2-5, with 9 bases identical to TRBD1. The CDR3 spans 15 residues. V shed 4 bases and J 5 bases; nucleotides not matched to a gene: 9. The germline V gene has CDR1 SGHKS and CDR2 YYEKEE (reference sequence). The CDR3 region has the DNA TGTGCCAGCAGCCCGGGGACAGGGAGAGGGGAGACCCAGTACTTC. As protein: CASSPGTGRGETQYF.

This clonotype has at least ten counts. V usage is TRBV20-1 and J usage is TRBJ2-1, with a tentative D call TRBD2 (6 bases). The CDR3 sequence is 14 residues long. Germline lookup yields CDR1 DFQATT and CDR2 SNEGSKA (reference sequence). Trimming cost V 5 bases and J 5 bases, with 16 bases left between them. Written as DNA, the CDR3 is TGCAGTGCTCTGGGAGGAGCCCCCCACAATGAGCAGTTCTTC. Translated, it gives CSALGGAPHNEQFF.

Comment on this clonotype: A much larger clone lies one base from this, so it may be a read error. V gene TRBV7-2 combines with J gene TRBJ2-1; 7 positions agree with TRBD1. Germline V CDR1 and CDR2: SGHTA, FQGNSA. This CDR3 contains 14 residues. CDR3 DNA sequence: TGTGCCAGCAGATCACAGGGGTACTACAATGAGCAGTTATTC. It yields the protein CASRSQGYYNEQLF.

This clonotype was seen repeatedly, ten times or more. The chain joins TRBV7-9 to TRBJ1-6, with D unclear. V was pared by 2 bases and J by 7 bases, with 9 bases between. Germline values: CDR1 SEHNR, CDR2 FQNEAQ (reference sequence). This CDR3 is 14 amino acids long. The CDR3 region has the DNA TGTGCCAGCAGCTTAAACTCCAAGAATTCACCCCTCCACTTT. This translates into CASSLNSKNSPLHF.

This clonotype was detected ten times or more. V gene TRBV9 combines with J gene TRBJ2-3; 8 nucleotides line up with TRBD2. The CDR3 contains 15 residues. Trimming removed 1 base from V and 5 bases from J; junction bases left unmatched: 6. The germline V gene encodes CDR1 SGDLS and CDR2 YYNGEE. The CDR3 bases are TGTGCCAGCAGCGTAAGCGGGAGAGGAGGAGATACGCAGTATTTT. As protein: CASSVSGRGGDTQYF. The full variable domain, completed using reference TRBV9 and TRBJ2-3, is DSGVTQTPKHLITATGQRVTLRCSPRSGDLSVYWYQQSLDQGLQFLIQYYNGEERAKGNILERFSAQQFPDLHSELNLSSLELGDSALYFCASSVSGRGGDTQYFGPGTRLTVL.

This clonotype was seen at least ten times. The J gene is TRBJ1-5, the V gene TRBV10-3; perhaps TRBD1 as D (5 bases). The germline V gene has CDR1 ENHRY and CDR2 SYGVKD. V was cut by 0 bases and J by 2 bases, with 5 bases left in between. This CDR3 has 14 residues. Written as DNA, the CDR3 is TGTGCCATCAGTGAGTCGGGGGGCAATCAGCCCCAGCATTTT. Translated: CAISESGGNQPQHF.

This clonotype has a count of ten or more. V usage is TRBV20-1 and J usage is TRBJ1-6; TRBD1 matches 8 bases. This CDR3 contains 16 residues. CDR1 is DFQATT and CDR2 is SNEGSKA in the germline V gene (reference sequence). V lost 0 bases, J lost 8 bases, and 9 bases stayed unmatched. CDR3 protein: CSAREGSGQGYSPLHF. The CDR3 DNA sequence: TGCAGTGCTAGAGAGGGGAGTGGACAGGGATATTCACCCCTCCACTTT.